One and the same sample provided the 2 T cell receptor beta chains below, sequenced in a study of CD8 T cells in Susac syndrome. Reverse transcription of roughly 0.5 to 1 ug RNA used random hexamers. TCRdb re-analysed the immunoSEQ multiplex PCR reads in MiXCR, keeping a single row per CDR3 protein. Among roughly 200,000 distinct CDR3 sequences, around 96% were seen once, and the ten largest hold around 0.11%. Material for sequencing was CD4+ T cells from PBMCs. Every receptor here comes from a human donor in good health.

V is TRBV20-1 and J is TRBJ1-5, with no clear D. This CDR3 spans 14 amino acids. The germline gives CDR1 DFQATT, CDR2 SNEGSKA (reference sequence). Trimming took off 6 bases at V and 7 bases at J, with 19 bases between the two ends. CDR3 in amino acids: CSAAGGRVEQPQHF. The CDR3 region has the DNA TGCAGTGCCGCCGGAGGGAGGGTTGAACAGCCCCAGCATTTT.

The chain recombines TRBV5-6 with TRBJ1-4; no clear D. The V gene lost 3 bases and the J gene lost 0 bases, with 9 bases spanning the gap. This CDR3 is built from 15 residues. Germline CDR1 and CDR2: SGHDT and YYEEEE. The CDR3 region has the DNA TGTGCCAGCAGCTCCCGATTTGCAACTAATGAAAAACTGTTTTTT. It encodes CASSSRFATNEKLFF.